Included here is one TCR beta chain sequence, with context. Its antigen is still unknown. Each patient relapsed following autologous stem cell transplantation, and prior brentuximab vedotin exposure differed. Best responses included complete response and partial response; otherwise, the best response was progressive disease. The data were taken from a study of PD-1 blockade in classical Hodgkin lymphoma. Sequencing used immunoSEQ multiplex PCR; TCRdb keeps in-frame clones, though not all of them. The sample holds 98,000 or so clones, 80% to 90% seen once. The length of the CDR3 is 15 residues. V lost 0 bases, J lost 3 bases, and 9 bases lay in between. Germline V gene lookup returns CDR1 MGHRA and CDR2 YSYEKL. Regarding the study as a whole: Newly diagnosed patients were reported to start with lower TCR diversity than healthy donors. Diversity in CD4+ TCRs, unlike that measured in CD8+ TCRs, had risen significantly by C4D1.

This sequence was found in a human donor with classical Hodgkin lymphoma. The specimen comprised peripheral blood mononuclear cells (PBMCs), sampled before the second cycle of nivolumab. J is TRBJ1-5 and V is TRBV4-1, with no clear D. The CDR3 loop reads CASSQDGHYNQPQHF. The CDR3 DNA sequence: TGCGCCAGCAGCCAAGATGGGCATTACAATCAGCCCCAGCATTTT.